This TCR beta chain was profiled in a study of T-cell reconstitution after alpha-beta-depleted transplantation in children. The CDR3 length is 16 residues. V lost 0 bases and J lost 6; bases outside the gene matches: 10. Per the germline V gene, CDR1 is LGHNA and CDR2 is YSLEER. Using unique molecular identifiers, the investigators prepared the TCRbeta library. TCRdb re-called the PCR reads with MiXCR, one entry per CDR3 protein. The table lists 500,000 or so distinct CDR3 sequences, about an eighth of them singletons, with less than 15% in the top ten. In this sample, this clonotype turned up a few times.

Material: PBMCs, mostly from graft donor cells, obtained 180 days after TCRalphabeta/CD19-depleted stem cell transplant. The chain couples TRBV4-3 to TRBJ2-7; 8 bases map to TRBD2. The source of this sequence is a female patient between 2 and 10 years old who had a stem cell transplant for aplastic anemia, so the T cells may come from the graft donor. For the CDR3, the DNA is TGCGCCAGCAGCCAAGATCCTCCTAGCGGGCGTAGCGAGCAGTACTTC. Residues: CASSQDPPSGRSEQYF.